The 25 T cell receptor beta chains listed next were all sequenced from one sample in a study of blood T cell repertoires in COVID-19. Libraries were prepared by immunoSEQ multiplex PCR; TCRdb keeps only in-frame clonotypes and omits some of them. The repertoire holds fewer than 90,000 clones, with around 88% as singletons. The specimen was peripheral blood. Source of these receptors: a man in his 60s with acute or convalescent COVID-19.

CDR3 nucleotide sequence: TGTGCCAGCAGCTCCGACAGGGCTAATCAGCCCCAGCATTTT. The encoded protein is CASSSDRANQPQHF. The chain carries TRBV6-4 and TRBJ1-5; 7 bases line up with TRBD1. CDR1 and CDR2 from the germline V gene are MRHNA and SNTAGT. J lost 4 bases, V lost 6 bases, and 6 bases had no gene match. This CDR3 region has 14 residues.

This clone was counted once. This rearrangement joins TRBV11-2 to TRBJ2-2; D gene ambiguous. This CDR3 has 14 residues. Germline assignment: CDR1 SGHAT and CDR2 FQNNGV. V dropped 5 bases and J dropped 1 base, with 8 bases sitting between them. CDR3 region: CASSNIGNTGELFF. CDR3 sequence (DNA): TGTGCCAGCAGCAACATTGGGAACACCGGGGAGCTGTTTTTT.

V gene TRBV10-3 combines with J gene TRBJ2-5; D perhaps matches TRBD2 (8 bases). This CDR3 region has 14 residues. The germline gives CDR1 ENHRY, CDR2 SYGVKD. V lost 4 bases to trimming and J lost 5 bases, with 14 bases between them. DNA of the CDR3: TGTGCCATCAGTGTCTTAGCGGGACAGGAGACCCAGTACTTC. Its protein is CAISVLAGQETQYF.

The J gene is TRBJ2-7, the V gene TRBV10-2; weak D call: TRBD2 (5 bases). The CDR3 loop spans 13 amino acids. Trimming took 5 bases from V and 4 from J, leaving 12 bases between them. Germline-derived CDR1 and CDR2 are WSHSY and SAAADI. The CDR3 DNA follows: TGCGCCAGCAGTACCGGGAAACGATACGAGCAGTACTTC. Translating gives CASSTGKRYEQYF.

CDR3 in amino acids: CASSVFDRGLADTQYF. In DNA form, the CDR3 reads TGTGCCAGCAGCGTATTCGATCGGGGACTCGCAGATACGCAGTATTTT. The V gene is TRBV9, the J gene TRBJ2-3, with D maybe TRBD2 (6 bases). Trimming pared 1 base from V and 4 bases from J, leaving 16 bases between. Germline assignment: CDR1 SGDLS and CDR2 YYNGEE. The CDR3 contains 16 residues.

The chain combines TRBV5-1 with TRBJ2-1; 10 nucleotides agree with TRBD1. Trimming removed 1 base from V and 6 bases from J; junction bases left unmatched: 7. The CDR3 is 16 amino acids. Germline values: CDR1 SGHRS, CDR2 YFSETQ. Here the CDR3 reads CASSLSGQGLPNEQFF. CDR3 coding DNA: TGCGCCAGCAGCTTGTCGGGACAGGGGCTGCCCAATGAGCAGTTCTTC.

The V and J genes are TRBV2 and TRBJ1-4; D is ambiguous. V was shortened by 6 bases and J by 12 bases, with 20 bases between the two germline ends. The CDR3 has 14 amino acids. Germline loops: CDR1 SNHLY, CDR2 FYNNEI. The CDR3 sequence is CASRIQNPGSELFF. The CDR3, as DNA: TGTGCCAGCAGGATTCAAAACCCGGGTAGTGAACTGTTTTTT.

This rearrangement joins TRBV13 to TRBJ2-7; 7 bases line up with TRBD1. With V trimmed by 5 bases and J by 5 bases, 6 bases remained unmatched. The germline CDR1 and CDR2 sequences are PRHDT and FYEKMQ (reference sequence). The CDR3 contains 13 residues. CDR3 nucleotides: TGTGCCAGCAGCCGGGGACAGTTACACGAGCAGTACTTC. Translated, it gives CASSRGQLHEQYF. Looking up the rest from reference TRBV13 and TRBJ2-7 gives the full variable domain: AAGVIQSPRHLIKEKRETATLKCYPIPRHDTVYWYQQGPGQDPQFLISFYEKMQSDKGSIPDRFSAQQFSDYHSELNMSSLELGDSALYFCASSRGQLHEQYFGPGTRLTVT.

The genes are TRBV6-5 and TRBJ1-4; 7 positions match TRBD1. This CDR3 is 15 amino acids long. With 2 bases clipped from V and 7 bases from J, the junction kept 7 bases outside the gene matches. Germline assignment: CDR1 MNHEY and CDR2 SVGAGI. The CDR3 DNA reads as TGTGCCAGCAGTTACGGGAGACAGGGCGGTGAAAAACTGTTTTTT. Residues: CASSYGRQGGEKLFF.

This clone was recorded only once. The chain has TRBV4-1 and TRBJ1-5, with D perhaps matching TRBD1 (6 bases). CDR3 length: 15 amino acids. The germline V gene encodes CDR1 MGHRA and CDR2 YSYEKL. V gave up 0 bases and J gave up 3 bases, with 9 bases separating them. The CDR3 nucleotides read TGCGCCAGCAGCCAAGAGTCAGGGGTCAATCAGCCCCAGCATTTT. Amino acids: CASSQESGVNQPQHF.

The CDR3 DNA follows: TGTGCCAGCAGCCAAGATGTTGGGGAGTCACCCCTCCACTTT. This encodes CASSQDVGESPLHF. The rearrangement uses TRBV3-1 (or the pseudogene TRBV3-2) and TRBJ1-6; D is uncertain. The CDR3 has 14 residues. Trimming took off 0 bases at V and 10 bases at J, with 10 bases between the two ends. Germline V gene data show CDR1 as LGHDT and CDR2 as YNNKEL (reference sequence).

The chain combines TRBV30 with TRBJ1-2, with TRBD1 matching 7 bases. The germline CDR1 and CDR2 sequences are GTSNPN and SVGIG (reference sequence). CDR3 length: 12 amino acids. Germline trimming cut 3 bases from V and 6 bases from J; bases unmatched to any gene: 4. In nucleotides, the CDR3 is TGTGCCTGGAGCACAGGGGTGCATGGCTACACCTTC. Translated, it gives CAWSTGVHGYTF.

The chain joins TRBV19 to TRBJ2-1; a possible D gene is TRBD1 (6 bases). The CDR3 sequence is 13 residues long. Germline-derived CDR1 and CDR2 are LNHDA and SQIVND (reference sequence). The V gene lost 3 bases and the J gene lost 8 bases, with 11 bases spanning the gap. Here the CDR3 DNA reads TGTGCCAGTAGTATCACAGGGATGGATGAGCAGTTCTTC. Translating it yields CASSITGMDEQFF.

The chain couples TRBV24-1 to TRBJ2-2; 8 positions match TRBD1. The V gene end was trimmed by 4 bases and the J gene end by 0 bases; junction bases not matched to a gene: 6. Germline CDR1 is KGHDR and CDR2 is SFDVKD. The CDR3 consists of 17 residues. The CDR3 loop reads CATSDPGQGTNTGELFF. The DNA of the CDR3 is TGTGCCACCAGTGACCCCGGACAGGGAACGAACACCGGGGAGCTGTTTTTT.

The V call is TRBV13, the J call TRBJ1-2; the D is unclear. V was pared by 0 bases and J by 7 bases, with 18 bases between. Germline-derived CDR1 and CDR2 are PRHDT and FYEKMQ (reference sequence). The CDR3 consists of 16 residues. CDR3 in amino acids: CASSLGVDGSVGGYTF. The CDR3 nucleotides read TGTGCCAGCAGCTTAGGTGTCGACGGGTCTGTCGGTGGCTACACCTTC.

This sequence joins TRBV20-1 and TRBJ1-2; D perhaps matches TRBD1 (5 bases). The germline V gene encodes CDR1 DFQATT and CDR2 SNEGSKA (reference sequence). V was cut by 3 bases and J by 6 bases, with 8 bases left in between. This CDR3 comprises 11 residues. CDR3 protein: CSASAGNGYTF. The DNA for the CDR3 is TGCAGTGCTAGTGCAGGGAATGGCTACACCTTC.

The CDR3 nucleotides read TGTGCCAGCTCACCAAGGACTAGCGGGAGGGGATTTGGGGCGGGCTCCTACAATGAGCAGTTCTTC. Its translation: CASSPRTSGRGFGAGSYNEQFF. The chain combines TRBV18 with TRBJ2-1; the match to TRBD2 covers 15 bases. V lost 2 bases and J lost 0; bases outside the gene matches: 14. Germline CDR1 reads KGHSH; CDR2 reads LQKENI. This CDR3 is built from 22 residues.

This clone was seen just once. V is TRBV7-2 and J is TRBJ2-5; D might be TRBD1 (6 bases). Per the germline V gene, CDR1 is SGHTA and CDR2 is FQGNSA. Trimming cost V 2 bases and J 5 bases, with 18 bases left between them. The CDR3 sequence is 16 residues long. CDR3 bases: TGTGCCAGCAGCTTATATCCTCGGCCAGGGGAGGAGACCCAGTACTTC. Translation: CASSLYPRPGEETQYF.

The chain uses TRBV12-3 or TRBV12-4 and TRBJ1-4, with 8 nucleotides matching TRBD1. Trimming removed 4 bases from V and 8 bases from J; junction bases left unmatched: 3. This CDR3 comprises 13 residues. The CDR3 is CASSSRTGEKLFF. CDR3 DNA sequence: TGTGCCAGCAGTTCCCGGACAGGGGAAAAACTGTTTTTT.

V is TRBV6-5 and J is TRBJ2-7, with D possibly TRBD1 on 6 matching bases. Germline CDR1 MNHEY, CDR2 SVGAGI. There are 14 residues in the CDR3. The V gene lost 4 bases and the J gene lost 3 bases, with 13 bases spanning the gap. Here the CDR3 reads CASSWNRANYEQYF. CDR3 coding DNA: TGTGCCAGCAGTTGGAACAGGGCGAACTACGAGCAGTACTTC.

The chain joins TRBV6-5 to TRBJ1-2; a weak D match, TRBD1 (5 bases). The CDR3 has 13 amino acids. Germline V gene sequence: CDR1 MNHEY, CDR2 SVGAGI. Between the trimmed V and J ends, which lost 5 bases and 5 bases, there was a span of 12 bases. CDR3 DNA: TGTGCCAGCAGTACCCGGCGGGGGTATGGCTACACCTTC. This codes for CASSTRRGYGYTF.

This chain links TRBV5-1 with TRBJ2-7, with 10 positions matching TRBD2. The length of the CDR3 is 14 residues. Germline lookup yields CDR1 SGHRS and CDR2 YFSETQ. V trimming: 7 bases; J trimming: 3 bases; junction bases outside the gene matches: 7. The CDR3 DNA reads TGCGCCAGCGCCTATCGGACTAGCGGCTACGAGCAGTACTTC. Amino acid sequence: CASAYRTSGYEQYF.

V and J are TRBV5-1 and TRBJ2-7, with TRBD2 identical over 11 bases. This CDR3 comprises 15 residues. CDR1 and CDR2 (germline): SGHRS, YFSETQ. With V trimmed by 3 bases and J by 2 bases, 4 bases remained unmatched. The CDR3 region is CASSSSGGIAYEQYF. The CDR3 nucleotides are TGCGCCAGCAGCTCTAGCGGGGGGATCGCCTACGAGCAGTACTTC.

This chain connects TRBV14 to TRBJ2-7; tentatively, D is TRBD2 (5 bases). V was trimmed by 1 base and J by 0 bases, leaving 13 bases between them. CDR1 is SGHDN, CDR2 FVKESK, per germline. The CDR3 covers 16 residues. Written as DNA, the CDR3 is TGTGCCAGCAGCCAAGTATACGGGGTCAGCTCCTACGAGCAGTACTTC. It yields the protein CASSQVYGVSSYEQYF.

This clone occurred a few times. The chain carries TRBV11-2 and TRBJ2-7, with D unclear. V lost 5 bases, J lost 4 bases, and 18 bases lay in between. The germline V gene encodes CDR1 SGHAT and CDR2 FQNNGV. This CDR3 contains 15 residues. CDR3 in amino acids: CASSPLRGITYEQYF. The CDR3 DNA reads TGTGCCAGCAGCCCCCTCAGAGGTATAACATACGAGCAGTACTTC.